This is a list of T cell receptor beta chains from one sample in a study of T cell clones after liver transplantation. Libraries were prepared by immunoSEQ multiplex PCR; TCRdb keeps only in-frame clonotypes and omits some of them. The table includes about 11,000 clones, less than 80% detected once. The starting material was CD4+ T cells from blood, obtained nearly 33 months after liver transplant. The receptors stem from a human patient who received a liver transplant. The T cells may come from the graft donor. Both conserved end residues are part of each CDR3. The order of the fields is clone size, D gene, V gene, J gene, CDR3 protein, CDR3 DNA. A D gene is named only where the DNA matches it firmly. A clone size is listed for some rows: how often the clone was seen (once, few, many), or a class if it is expanded.

abundance: NA; d_gene: NA; v_gene: TRBV5-8; j_gene: TRBJ1-1; CDR3aa: CASSYPTWNTEAFF; CDR3nt: TGTGCCAGCAGCTACCCGACCTGGAACACTGAAGCTTTCTTT
abundance: NA; d_gene: TRBD1; v_gene: TRBV9; j_gene: TRBJ1-1; CDR3aa: CASSVETGWAEAFF; CDR3nt: TGTGCCAGCAGCGTAGAGACAGGGTGGGCTGAAGCTTTCTTT
abundance: NA; d_gene: NA; v_gene: TRBV6-5; j_gene: TRBJ1-5; CDR3aa: CASSLDRSNQPQHF; CDR3nt: TGTGCCAGCAGCCTTGACAGGAGCAATCAGCCCCAGCATTTT
abundance: NA; d_gene: NA; v_gene: TRBV9; j_gene: TRBJ2-2; CDR3aa: CASSLTGELFF; CDR3nt: TGTGCCAGCAGCCTAACTGGGGAGCTGTTTTTT
abundance: NA; d_gene: NA; v_gene: TRBV7-8; j_gene: TRBJ1-2; CDR3aa: CASSLAPDMVGYGYTF; CDR3nt: TGTGCCAGCAGCTTAGCGCCGGACATGGTGGGCTATGGCTACACCTTC
abundance: medium-sized; d_gene: TRBD1; v_gene: TRBV5-5; j_gene: TRBJ2-7; CDR3aa: CASSLPTGAPYEQYF; CDR3nt: TGTGCCAGCAGCTTACCGACAGGGGCTCCCTACGAGCAGTACTTC
abundance: NA; d_gene: TRBD2; v_gene: TRBV4-1; j_gene: TRBJ2-5; CDR3aa: CASSQDGLAGAETQYF; CDR3nt: TGCGCCAGCAGCCAAGATGGACTAGCGGGAGCAGAGACCCAGTACTTC
abundance: NA; d_gene: TRBD2; v_gene: TRBV2; j_gene: TRBJ2-7; CDR3aa: CASRASGGLTYEQYF; CDR3nt: TGTGCCAGCAGAGCGAGCGGGGGGCTTACCTACGAGCAGTACTTC
abundance: NA; d_gene: NA; v_gene: TRBV7-2; j_gene: TRBJ2-1; CDR3aa: CASSATEVGNAYNEQFF; CDR3nt: TGTGCCAGCAGCGCGACCGAGGTGGGGAACGCCTACAATGAGCAGTTCTTC
abundance: NA; d_gene: NA; v_gene: TRBV5-4; j_gene: TRBJ2-7; CDR3aa: CASSLGAEQYF; CDR3nt: TGTGCCAGCAGCTTGGGGGCCGAGCAGTACTTC
abundance: NA; d_gene: NA; v_gene: TRBV6-5; j_gene: TRBJ2-3; CDR3aa: CASSYGGVSTDTQYF; CDR3nt: TGTGCCAGCAGTTACGGCGGGGTCAGCACAGATACGCAGTATTTT
abundance: NA; d_gene: NA; v_gene: TRBV28; j_gene: TRBJ1-1; CDR3aa: CASSQPGSRAFF; CDR3nt: TGTGCCAGCAGTCAACCGGGGTCAAGGGCTTTCTTT
abundance: few; d_gene: NA; v_gene: TRBV6-5; j_gene: TRBJ1-6; CDR3aa: CASSYRGAGSPLHF; CDR3nt: TGTGCCAGCAGTTATCGGGGTGCTGGTTCACCCCTCCACTTT
abundance: few; d_gene: NA; v_gene: TRBV9; j_gene: TRBJ2-3; CDR3aa: CASSLREPADTQYF; CDR3nt: TGTGCCAGCAGCCTCCGGGAGCCTGCAGATACGCAGTATTTT
abundance: NA; d_gene: NA; v_gene: TRBV13; j_gene: TRBJ2-1; CDR3aa: CASSTGEASSYNEQFF; CDR3nt: TGTGCCAGCAGCACGGGGGAGGCGAGCTCCTACAATGAGCAGTTCTTC
abundance: NA; d_gene: TRBD1; v_gene: TRBV27; j_gene: TRBJ2-7; CDR3aa: CASSPGTGGDYEQYF; CDR3nt: TGTGCCAGCAGTCCTGGGACAGGGGGGGACTACGAGCAGTACTTC
abundance: NA; d_gene: TRBD2; v_gene: TRBV5-6; j_gene: TRBJ2-1; CDR3aa: CASRPGTINNEQFF; CDR3nt: TGTGCCAGCAGACCCGGGACTATCAATAATGAGCAGTTCTTC
abundance: NA; d_gene: NA; v_gene: TRBV30; j_gene: TRBJ2-2; CDR3aa: CAWSSRGSGTGELFF; CDR3nt: TGTGCCTGGAGTTCAAGGGGGTCAGGCACCGGGGAGCTGTTTTTT
abundance: NA; d_gene: NA; v_gene: TRBV27; j_gene: TRBJ1-1; CDR3aa: CASSPLGNTEAFF; CDR3nt: TGTGCCAGCAGCCCACTCGGGAACACTGAAGCTTTCTTT
abundance: NA; d_gene: TRBD2; v_gene: TRBV29-1; j_gene: TRBJ2-3; CDR3aa: CSVDGLNRGGSTDTQYF; CDR3nt: TGCAGCGTTGACGGACTAAACCGGGGGGGAAGCACAGATACGCAGTATTTT
abundance: medium-sized; d_gene: NA; v_gene: TRBV6-5; j_gene: TRBJ1-2; CDR3aa: CASRKQGGFDGYTF; CDR3nt: TGTGCCAGCAGAAAACAGGGTGGATTCGACGGCTACACCTTC
abundance: NA; d_gene: NA; v_gene: TRBV7-9; j_gene: TRBJ2-2; CDR3aa: CASSLTGELFF; CDR3nt: TGTGCCAGCAGCTTAACGGGGGAGCTGTTTTTT
abundance: medium-sized; d_gene: NA; v_gene: TRBV27; j_gene: TRBJ1-1; CDR3aa: CASRYLSRATEAFF; CDR3nt: TGTGCCAGCAGATACCTATCCCGGGCCACTGAAGCTTTCTTT
abundance: NA; d_gene: NA; v_gene: TRBV6-1; j_gene: TRBJ1-4; CDR3aa: CASGDSSGKFF; CDR3nt: TGTGCCAGCGGGGACTCATCAGGGAAGTTTTTT
abundance: NA; d_gene: NA; v_gene: TRBV12-5; j_gene: TRBJ1-3; CDR3aa: CASGFFLPDKRNTIYF; CDR3nt: TGTGCTAGTGGTTTCTTCCTGCCGGATAAGCGAAACACCATATATTTT
abundance: NA; d_gene: TRBD1; v_gene: TRBV29-1; j_gene: TRBJ2-1; CDR3aa: CSTADRGHEQFF; CDR3nt: TGCAGCACCGCCGACAGGGGTCATGAGCAGTTCTTC
abundance: once; d_gene: NA; v_gene: TRBV9; j_gene: TRBJ1-1; CDR3aa: CASSVDETQVPFF; CDR3nt: TGTGCCAGCAGCGTAGACGAAACCCAAGTACCTTTCTTT
abundance: NA; d_gene: NA; v_gene: TRBV4-1; j_gene: TRBJ1-1; CDR3aa: CASSQDPAGRLRPEAFF; CDR3nt: TGCGCCAGCAGCCAAGATCCGGCAGGGCGCCTCAGGCCTGAAGCTTTCTTT
abundance: medium-sized; d_gene: NA; v_gene: TRBV27; j_gene: TRBJ2-7; CDR3aa: CASMTEGSYEQYF; CDR3nt: TGTGCCAGTATGACAGAGGGTTCCTACGAGCAGTACTTC
abundance: NA; d_gene: NA; v_gene: TRBV19; j_gene: TRBJ2-1; CDR3aa: CASSAIGGNEQFF; CDR3nt: TGTGCCAGTAGTGCGATAGGGGGAAATGAGCAGTTCTTC
abundance: NA; d_gene: TRBD1; v_gene: TRBV11-2; j_gene: TRBJ2-7; CDR3aa: CASSNPGQLAYEQYF; CDR3nt: TGTGCCAGCAGTAACCCGGGACAGCTAGCCTACGAGCAGTACTTC
abundance: NA; d_gene: NA; v_gene: TRBV9; j_gene: TRBJ2-1; CDR3aa: CASSVGVGSSYNEQFF; CDR3nt: TGTGCCAGCAGCGTAGGGGTGGGGAGCTCCTACAATGAGCAGTTCTTC
abundance: NA; d_gene: NA; v_gene: TRBV11-3; j_gene: TRBJ2-1; CDR3aa: CASSYSRGPVF; CDR3nt: TGTGCCAGCAGCTATAGCAGGGGTCCGGTCTTC
abundance: NA; d_gene: NA; v_gene: TRBV9; j_gene: TRBJ2-6; CDR3aa: CASSVGSGANVLTF; CDR3nt: TGTGCCAGCAGCGTAGGCTCTGGGGCCAACGTCCTGACTTTC
abundance: once; d_gene: NA; v_gene: TRBV15; j_gene: TRBJ1-2; CDR3aa: CAASSGRGSYGYTF; CDR3nt: TGTGCCGCCAGCAGTGGTCGGGGAAGCTATGGCTACACCTTC
abundance: NA; d_gene: NA; v_gene: TRBV6-5; j_gene: TRBJ1-2; CDR3aa: CASSYSQHYTF; CDR3nt: TGTGCCAGCAGTTACTCTCAGCACTACACCTTC
abundance: few; d_gene: TRBD2; v_gene: TRBV6-5; j_gene: TRBJ2-2; CDR3aa: CASSKTSDTGELFF; CDR3nt: TGTGCCAGCAGTAAGACTAGCGACACCGGGGAGCTGTTTTTT
abundance: NA; d_gene: NA; v_gene: TRBV27; j_gene: TRBJ2-1; CDR3aa: CASSLRPYNEQFF; CDR3nt: TGTGCCAGCAGTTTAAGGCCCTACAATGAGCAGTTCTTC
abundance: NA; d_gene: TRBD2; v_gene: TRBV27; j_gene: TRBJ2-1; CDR3aa: CASSSRLAGVLNEQFF; CDR3nt: TGTGCCAGCAGTTCGCGACTAGCGGGAGTACTCAATGAGCAGTTCTTC
abundance: few; d_gene: NA; v_gene: TRBV5-4; j_gene: TRBJ2-3; CDR3aa: CASSLGAQGRRTDTQYF; CDR3nt: TGTGCCAGCAGCTTGGGAGCCCAGGGGAGGCGCACAGATACGCAGTATTTT
abundance: few; d_gene: NA; v_gene: TRBV7-9; j_gene: TRBJ2-1; CDR3aa: CASSFMSDEQFF; CDR3nt: TGTGCCAGCAGCTTCATGTCGGATGAGCAGTTCTTC
abundance: NA; d_gene: TRBD1; v_gene: TRBV28; j_gene: TRBJ2-1; CDR3aa: CASSLGAGGPSGSYNEQFF; CDR3nt: TGTGCCAGCAGTTTAGGGGCAGGGGGTCCCAGCGGCTCCTACAATGAGCAGTTCTTC
abundance: NA; d_gene: NA; v_gene: TRBV9; j_gene: TRBJ1-2; CDR3aa: CASSVGYGYTF; CDR3nt: TGTGCCAGCAGCGTAGGGTATGGCTACACCTTC
abundance: NA; d_gene: NA; v_gene: TRBV11-3; j_gene: TRBJ1-2; CDR3aa: CASSLGGANGYTF; CDR3nt: TGTGCCAGCAGCTTAGGAGGGGCGAATGGCTACACCTTC
abundance: NA; d_gene: TRBD2; v_gene: TRBV11-3; j_gene: TRBJ2-1; CDR3aa: CASSSRTSGHGGEQFF; CDR3nt: TGTGCCAGCAGCTCCCGGACTAGCGGGCACGGCGGTGAGCAGTTCTTC
abundance: NA; d_gene: NA; v_gene: TRBV13; j_gene: TRBJ2-1; CDR3aa: CASSWGLASYNEQFF; CDR3nt: TGTGCCAGCAGCTGGGGTCTAGCTAGCTACAATGAGCAGTTCTTC
abundance: NA; d_gene: NA; v_gene: TRBV11-3; j_gene: TRBJ1-6; CDR3aa: CASSLELNSPLHF; CDR3nt: TGTGCCAGCAGCTTAGAACTGAATTCACCCCTCCACTTT
abundance: NA; d_gene: NA; v_gene: TRBV6-1; j_gene: TRBJ1-1; CDR3aa: CASSLGTEAFF; CDR3nt: TGTGCCAGCAGCCTCGGGACTGAAGCTTTCTTT
abundance: NA; d_gene: NA; v_gene: TRBV5-4; j_gene: TRBJ2-4; CDR3aa: CASSDRTENIQYF; CDR3nt: TGTGCCAGCAGCGACCGGACGGAAAACATTCAGTACTTC
abundance: NA; d_gene: NA; v_gene: TRBV5-4; j_gene: TRBJ2-3; CDR3aa: CASSLGGASTDTQYF; CDR3nt: TGTGCCAGCAGCTTGGGCGGGGCCAGCACAGATACGCAGTATTTT
abundance: medium-sized; d_gene: NA; v_gene: TRBV19; j_gene: TRBJ1-5; CDR3aa: CASSHGENQPQHF; CDR3nt: TGTGCCAGTAGTCACGGGGAAAATCAGCCCCAGCATTTT
abundance: NA; d_gene: TRBD1; v_gene: TRBV19; j_gene: TRBJ1-1; CDR3aa: CASNTGQSNTEAFF; CDR3nt: TGTGCCAGTAACACGGGACAGTCGAACACTGAAGCTTTCTTT